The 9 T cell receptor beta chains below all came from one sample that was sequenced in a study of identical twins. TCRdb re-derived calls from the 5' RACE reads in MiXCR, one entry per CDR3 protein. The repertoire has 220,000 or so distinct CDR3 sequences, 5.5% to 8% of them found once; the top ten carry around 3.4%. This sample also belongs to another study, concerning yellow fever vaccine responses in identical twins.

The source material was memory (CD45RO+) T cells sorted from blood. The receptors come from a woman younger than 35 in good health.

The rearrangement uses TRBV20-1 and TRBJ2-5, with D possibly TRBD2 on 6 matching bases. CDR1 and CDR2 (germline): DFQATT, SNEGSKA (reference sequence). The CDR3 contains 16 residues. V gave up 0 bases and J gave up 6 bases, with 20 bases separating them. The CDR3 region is CSARDRRGWAHQTQYF. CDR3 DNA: TGCAGTGCTAGAGATCGGCGGGGATGGGCACACCAGACCCAGTACTTC.

CDR3 sequence reads: CASSNPGLGLAGRIGANVLTF. The CDR3 DNA reads as TGCGCCAGCAGCAATCCGGGACTGGGACTAGCGGGACGAATCGGGGCCAACGTCCTGACTTTC. The chain is built from TRBV5-1 and TRBJ2-6; TRBD2 matches at 13 bases. The CDR3 sequence is 21 residues long. Germline trimming cut 4 bases from V and 4 bases from J; bases unmatched to any gene: 17. Germline CDR1 reads SGHRS; CDR2 reads YFSETQ.

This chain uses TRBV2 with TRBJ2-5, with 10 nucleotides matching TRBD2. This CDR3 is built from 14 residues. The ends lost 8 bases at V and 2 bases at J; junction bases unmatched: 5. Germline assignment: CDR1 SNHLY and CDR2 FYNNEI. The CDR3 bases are TGTGCCAGCCACCTGACTAGCGGGCAAGAGACCCAGTACTTC. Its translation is CASHLTSGQETQYF.

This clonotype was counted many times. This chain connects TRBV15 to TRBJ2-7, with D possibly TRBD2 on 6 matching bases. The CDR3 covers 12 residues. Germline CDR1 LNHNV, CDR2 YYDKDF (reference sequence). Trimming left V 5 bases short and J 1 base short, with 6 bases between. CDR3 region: CATSGGSYEQYF. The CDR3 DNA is TGTGCCACCAGCGGAGGGTCCTACGAGCAGTACTTC.

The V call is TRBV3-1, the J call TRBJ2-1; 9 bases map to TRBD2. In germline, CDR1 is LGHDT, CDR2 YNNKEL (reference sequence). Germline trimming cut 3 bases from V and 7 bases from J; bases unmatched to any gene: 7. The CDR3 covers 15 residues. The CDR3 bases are TGTGCCAGCAGCCAGCGGGAGGGCCAGTGGAATGAGCAGTTCTTC. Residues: CASSQREGQWNEQFF.

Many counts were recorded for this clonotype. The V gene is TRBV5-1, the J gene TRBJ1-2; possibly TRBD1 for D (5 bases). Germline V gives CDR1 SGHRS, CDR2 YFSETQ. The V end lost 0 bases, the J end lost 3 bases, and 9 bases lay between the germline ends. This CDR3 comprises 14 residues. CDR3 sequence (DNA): TGCGCCAGCAGCTTGGCCGGGACGGACTATGGCTACACCTTC. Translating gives CASSLAGTDYGYTF.

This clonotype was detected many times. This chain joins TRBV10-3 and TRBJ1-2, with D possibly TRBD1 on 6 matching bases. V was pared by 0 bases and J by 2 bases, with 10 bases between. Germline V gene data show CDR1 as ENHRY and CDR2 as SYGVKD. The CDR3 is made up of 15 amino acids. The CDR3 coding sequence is TGTGCCATCAGTGAGTCGAGGCAGGGGAACTATGGCTACACCTTC. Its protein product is CAISESRQGNYGYTF.

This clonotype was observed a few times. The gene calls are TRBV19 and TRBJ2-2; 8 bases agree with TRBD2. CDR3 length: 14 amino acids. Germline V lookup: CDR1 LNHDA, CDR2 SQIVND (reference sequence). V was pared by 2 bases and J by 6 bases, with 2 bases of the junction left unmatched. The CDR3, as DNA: TGTGCCAGTAGTATAACTAGCGGACCCGGGGAGCTGTTTTTT. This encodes CASSITSGPGELFF.

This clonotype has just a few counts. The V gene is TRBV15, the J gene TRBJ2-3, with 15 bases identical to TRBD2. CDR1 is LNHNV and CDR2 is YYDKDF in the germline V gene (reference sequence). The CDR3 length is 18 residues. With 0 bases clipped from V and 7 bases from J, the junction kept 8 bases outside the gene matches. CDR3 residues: CATSRDPGLAGGGYTQYF. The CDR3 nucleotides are TGTGCCACCAGCAGAGACCCGGGACTAGCGGGGGGAGGGTATACGCAGTATTTT.